This TCR beta chain was recovered during a study of blood T cell repertoires in COVID-19. This CDR3 is 17 amino acids long. Germline CDR1 is SGHNT and CDR2 is YENEEA. The trim removed 0 bases at V and 3 bases at J, leaving 8 bases unmatched. In the original analysis: Estimates of nucleated cell counts were drawn from the amplification of reference gene primers. Sequencing used immunoSEQ multiplex PCR; TCRdb keeps in-frame clones, though not all of them. That table supplies the V and J calls and clone size; D and trimming were determined from the DNA. Here the sample spans about 76,000 clones, more than 75% being singletons.

The sample was peripheral blood. The TCR originated in a man in his 60s with COVID-19, enrolled during active disease. The rearrangement links TRBV11-3 to TRBJ2-1; TRBD2 agrees at 7 bases. CDR3 nucleotides: TGTGCCAGCAGCTTAGAGGGGGGGAGGAGGGGCTACAATGAGCAGTTCTTC. It specifies CASSLEGGRRGYNEQFF.